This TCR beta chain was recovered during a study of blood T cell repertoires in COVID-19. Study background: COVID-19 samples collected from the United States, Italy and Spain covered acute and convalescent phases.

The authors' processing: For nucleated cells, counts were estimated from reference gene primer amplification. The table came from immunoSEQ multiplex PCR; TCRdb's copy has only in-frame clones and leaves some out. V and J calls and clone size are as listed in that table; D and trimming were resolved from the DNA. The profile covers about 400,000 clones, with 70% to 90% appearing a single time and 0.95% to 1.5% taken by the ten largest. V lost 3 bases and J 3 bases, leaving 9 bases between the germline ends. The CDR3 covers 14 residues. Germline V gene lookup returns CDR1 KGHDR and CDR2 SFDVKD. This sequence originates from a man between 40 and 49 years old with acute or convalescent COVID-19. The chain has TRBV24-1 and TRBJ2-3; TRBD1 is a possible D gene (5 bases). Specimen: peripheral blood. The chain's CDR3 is CATSDPGWTDTQYF. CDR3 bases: TGTGCCACCAGTGATCCAGGGTGGACAGATACGCAGTATTTT.